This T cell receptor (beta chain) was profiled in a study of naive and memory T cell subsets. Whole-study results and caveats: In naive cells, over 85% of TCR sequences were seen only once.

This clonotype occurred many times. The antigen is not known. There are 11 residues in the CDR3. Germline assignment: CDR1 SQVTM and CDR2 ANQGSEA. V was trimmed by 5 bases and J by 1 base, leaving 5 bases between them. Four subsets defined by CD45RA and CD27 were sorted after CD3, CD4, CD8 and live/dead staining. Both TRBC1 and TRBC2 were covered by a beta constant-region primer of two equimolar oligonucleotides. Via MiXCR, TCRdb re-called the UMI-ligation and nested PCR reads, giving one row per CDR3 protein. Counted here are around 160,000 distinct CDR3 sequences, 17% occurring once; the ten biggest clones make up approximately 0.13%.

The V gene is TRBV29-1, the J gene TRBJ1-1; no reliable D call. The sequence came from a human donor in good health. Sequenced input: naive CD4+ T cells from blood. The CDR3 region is CSVSRNTEAFF. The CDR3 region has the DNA TGCAGCGTTTCGAGGAACACTGAAGCTTTCTTT.